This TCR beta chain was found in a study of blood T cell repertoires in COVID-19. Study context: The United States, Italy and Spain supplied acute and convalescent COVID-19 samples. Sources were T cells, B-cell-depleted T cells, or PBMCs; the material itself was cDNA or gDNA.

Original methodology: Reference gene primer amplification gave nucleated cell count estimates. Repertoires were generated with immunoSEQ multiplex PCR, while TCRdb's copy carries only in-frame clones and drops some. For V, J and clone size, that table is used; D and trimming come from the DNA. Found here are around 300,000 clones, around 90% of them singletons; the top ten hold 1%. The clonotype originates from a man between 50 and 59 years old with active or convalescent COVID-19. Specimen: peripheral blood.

Here the CDR3 reads CASSLGQNNEQYF. In DNA form, the CDR3 reads TGCGCCAGCAGCTTGGGACAGAACAACGAGCAGTACTTC. The rearrangement uses TRBV5-1 and TRBJ2-7; a weak D match, TRBD1 (5 bases). Germline loops: CDR1 SGHRS, CDR2 YFSETQ. The CDR3 has 13 amino acids. V lost 0 bases to trimming and J lost 5 bases, with 9 bases between them.